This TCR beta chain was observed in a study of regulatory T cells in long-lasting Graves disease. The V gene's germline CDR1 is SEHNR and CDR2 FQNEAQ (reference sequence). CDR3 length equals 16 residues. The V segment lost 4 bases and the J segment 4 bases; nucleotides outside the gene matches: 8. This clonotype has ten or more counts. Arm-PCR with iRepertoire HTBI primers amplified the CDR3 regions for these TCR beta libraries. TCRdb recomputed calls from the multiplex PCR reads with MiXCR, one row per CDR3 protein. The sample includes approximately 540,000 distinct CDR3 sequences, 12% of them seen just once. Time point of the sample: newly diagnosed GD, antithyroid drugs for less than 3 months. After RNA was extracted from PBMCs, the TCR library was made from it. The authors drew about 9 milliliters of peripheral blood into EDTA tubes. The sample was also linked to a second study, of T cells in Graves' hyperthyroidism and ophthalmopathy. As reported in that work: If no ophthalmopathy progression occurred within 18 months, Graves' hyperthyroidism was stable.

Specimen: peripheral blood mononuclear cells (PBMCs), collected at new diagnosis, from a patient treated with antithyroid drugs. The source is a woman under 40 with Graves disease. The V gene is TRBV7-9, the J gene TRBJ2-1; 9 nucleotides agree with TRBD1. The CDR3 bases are TGTGCCAGCAGCTCACAGGGGGCCTTTCGGTACAATGAGCAGTTCTTC. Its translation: CASSSQGAFRYNEQFF.